This T cell receptor (beta chain) was retrieved from a study of response to subunit inactivated influenza vaccine (dated by TCRdb to between 2018 and 2020). In terms of the full investigation: To follow how T cells responded to a trivalent subunit inactivated influenza vaccine, the researchers relied on deep quantitative profiling of the T cell receptor repertoire. Broader findings and caveats from the paper: According to the authors, only a limited number of new T cells may be recruited by each seasonal influenza vaccination.

The library was built by means of RT-PCR. The data were produced on an Illumina HiSeq 2500. Clones were called with MiXCR by TCRdb after fastp trimmed the public reads at Q25, and only in-frame beta chains were retained. Every entry covers one CDR3 protein and lists the most common genes and DNA from its rows. This sample holds 500,000 to 550,000 distinct CDR3 sequences; around 21% were observed only once. About 2.8% of the sample lies in the top ten. The CDR3 contains 13 residues, cysteine and phenylalanine counted. Only the CDR3 portion is preserved as DNA: 39 bases, with reading frame beginning at the first base. From the germline V gene, CDR1 is ENHRY and CDR2 is SYGVKD. This clonotype appeared once. What this receptor recognizes is not known. Mismatch with germline at one junction end may stem from a read error. These data also formed part of another study, on T cells expressing NK-cell markers. As described in the second report: TCR beta cDNA libraries were made by 5'RACE template switching that added a universal primer site and unique molecular identifiers. Three sorted T-cell subsets (CD3+CD56+NKG2C+, CD3+CD56+NKG2C- and CD3+CD56-NKG2C+) from several donors had their TCR beta-chain repertoires profiled. Seven of the eight sequenced donors were HCMV-seropositive and one was HCMV-seronegative. To restrict sorting to alphabetaTCR-expressing T cells, an anti-gammadeltaTCR antibody was added in several experiments. In six donors, the dominant CD3+CD56+NKG2C+ clonotypes were found to rank among the top 10 CD8+ clonotypes and to make up about 1.0-7.0% of CD8+ T cells. Those dominant clonotypes were again the most abundant among CD3+CD56-NKG2C+ cells in four donors, at about 28.3-60.1%. It remained unclear whether the expanded NKG2C-expressing T cell clones were specific for HCMV antigens. The eight sequenced donors were randomly selected healthy volunteers, three men and five women. HCMV serostatus was determined by detecting HCMV-specific IgG in serum with a commercial ELISA kit. Ficoll density gradient centrifugation was used to isolate peripheral blood mononuclear cells from blood. Magnetic immunoseparation with Miltenyi isolation kits was used to isolate CD4+ and CD8+ T cells from PBMC. Synthesis of cDNA was primed from the TCR beta constant segment and was followed by two consecutive PCR amplification steps. The libraries were sequenced on Illumina HiSeq 2000/2500, MiSeq or NextSeq, producing 2 x 150 bp reads. MIGEC handled demultiplexing of the reads and grouping by UMI, while MiTCR was used to assemble and quantify clonotypes. To remove erroneous sequences, TCR cDNA sequences were retained only when supported by two or more reads. The tcR package was used for downstream repertoire analysis, and clonotypes were matched between fractions using CDR3 nucleotide sequence together with V segment. VDJmatch was used to annotate antigen specificity against VDJdb, with one amino acid substitution in CDR3 allowed.

The sequences come from CD4+ T cells sorted from PBMCs, collected approximately 12 days after vaccination. This TCR was sampled from a man aged 50 or older who received an inactivated influenza vaccine. Donor details come from another sample of the same person, matched by shared clones. The V and J segments used are TRBV10-3 and TRBJ2-7, with TRBD2 tentatively as D gene (5 bases match). The DNA sequence is as follows: TGTGCCATCAGTGAGTCGTCGGGATACGAGCATTACTTC. The translation is CAISESSGYEHYF.